The rows below give T cell receptor beta chains drawn from one sample of a study of T cell changes during pregnancy in multiple sclerosis. Here immunoSEQ multiplex PCR was the method, and the copy in TCRdb shows in-frame clones only, minus some. The data show 49,000 or so clones, over 90% seen once. Specimen: peripheral blood, collected in the third trimester of pregnancy. Source of these receptors: a female donor with multiple sclerosis, enrolled in a pregnancy study. CDR3s include the opening cysteine and the closing phenylalanine or tryptophan. The D gene is left open where the match is weak. For some rows the clone size is stated as once, few or many, or as a class when expanded; others skip it.

cdr3_aa cdr3_nt j_call d_call v_call clone_size
CASSLGGGTGNAMAYEQYF TGCGCCAGCAGCTTGGGGGGCGGGACAGGGAATGCGATGGCCTACGAGCAGTACTTC TRBJ2-7 TRBD1 TRBV5-1 NA
CASSLSGGGLNEQFF TGCGCCAGCAGCTTGAGTGGCGGGGGGCTCAATGAGCAGTTCTTC TRBJ2-1 TRBD2 TRBV5-1 NA
CATSREQGTYEQYF TGTGCCACCAGCAGAGAACAGGGAACCTACGAGCAGTACTTC TRBJ2-7 NA TRBV15 NA
CASAGTPNEELFF TGTGCCAGCGCCGGGACACCTAATGAAGAACTGTTTTTT TRBJ1-4 NA TRBV7-8 NA
CASSPLAGELFF TGTGCCAGTAGTCCTCTAGCGGGAGAATTGTTCTTC TRBJ2-1 TRBD2 TRBV19 NA
CASSYFLTDTQYF TGTGCCAGCAGTTACTTCCTAACAGATACGCAGTATTTT TRBJ2-3 NA TRBV6-6 NA
CASSQKPGPDYNEQFF TGCGCCAGCAGCCAAAAACCGGGTCCGGACTACAATGAGCAGTTCTTC TRBJ2-1 NA TRBV4-1 NA
CASSPRQGNSGELFF TGTGCCAGCAGTCCCAGACAGGGCAATTCAGGGGAGCTGTTTTTT TRBJ2-2 TRBD1 TRBV27 NA
CASSIVAGGPSNEQFF TGTGCCAGTAGTATTGTAGCGGGAGGGCCGAGCAATGAGCAGTTCTTC TRBJ2-1 TRBD2 TRBV19 NA
CASSLAAGRYQETQYF TGCGCCAGCAGCTTGGCGGCAGGCCGCTACCAAGAGACCCAGTACTTC TRBJ2-5 NA TRBV5-1 NA
CASSFTGAGGNEQFF TGTGCCAGCAGCTTCACAGGGGCTGGGGGCAATGAGCAGTTCTTC TRBJ2-1 TRBD1 TRBV7-3 NA
CASSVGPGTGSGGYTF TGTGCCAGCAGTGTGGGTCCCGGGACAGGGTCAGGTGGCTACACCTTC TRBJ1-2 TRBD1 TRBV27 NA
CASISRGNQPQHF TGTGCCAGCATTAGCAGGGGGAATCAGCCCCAGCATTTT TRBJ1-5 TRBD1 TRBV6-1 NA
CATSADAGGPSDTQYF TGTGCCACCAGCGCAGACGCGGGAGGGCCGTCAGATACGCAGTATTTT TRBJ2-3 TRBD2 TRBV15 few
CASSDSGEGPTDTQYF TGTGCCAGCAGTGACTCGGGGGAGGGCCCCACAGATACGCAGTATTTT TRBJ2-3 TRBD2 TRBV6-4 NA
CASSERGRTGGRNTIYF TGCGCCAGCAGTGAGAGGGGACGGACAGGGGGGAGAAACACCATATATTTT TRBJ1-3 TRBD1 TRBV10-1 NA
CASSVIGEAYNEQFF TGTGCCAGCAGCGTAATCGGGGAGGCCTACAATGAGCAGTTCTTC TRBJ2-1 NA TRBV9 NA
CASSVTGQNSDTQYF TGTGCCAGCAGCGTAACAGGGCAAAATTCAGATACGCAGTATTTT TRBJ2-3 NA TRBV9 NA
CASSRTGEGEQFF TGTGCCAGCAGCAGGACAGGGGAGGGGGAGCAGTTCTTC TRBJ2-1 TRBD1 TRBV6-1 NA
CASSQDRASGYEQYF TGCGCCAGCAGCCAAGATAGGGCTAGCGGCTACGAGCAGTACTTC TRBJ2-7 TRBD2 TRBV4-3 once
CASSGSGRINEQFF TGTGCCAGTAGCGGTAGCGGGAGGATCAATGAGCAGTTCTTC TRBJ2-1 TRBD2 TRBV19 NA
CASSLARLAGVNEQFF TGTGCCAGCAGCTTGGCCCGACTAGCGGGAGTCAATGAGCAGTTCTTC TRBJ2-1 TRBD2 TRBV5-6 NA
CASSVVAGNSYNEQFF TGTGCCAGCAGCGTAGTTGCGGGTAACTCCTACAATGAGCAGTTCTTC TRBJ2-1 NA TRBV9 NA
CASSFGGSSYEQYF TGTGCCAGCAGTTTTGGCGGGAGCTCCTACGAGCAGTACTTC TRBJ2-7 TRBD2 TRBV27 NA
CASSLDMNTEAFF TGTGCCAGCAGCTTAGATATGAACACTGAAGCTTTCTTT TRBJ1-1 NA TRBV7-9 NA
CASSVRGGTSGENEQFF TGTGCCAGCAGTGTTAGGGGGGGGACTAGCGGGGAGAATGAGCAGTTCTTC TRBJ2-1 TRBD2 TRBV25-1 NA
CASSRDGTSGISYNEQFF TGTGCCAGTAGCCGGGACGGGACTAGCGGGATCTCCTACAATGAGCAGTTCTTC TRBJ2-1 TRBD2 TRBV19 NA
CASGELSGARREQFF TGTGCCAGCGGCGAACTTAGCGGAGCGCGGCGCGAGCAGTTCTTC TRBJ2-1 NA TRBV28 NA
CAWSVRGSTQYF TGTGCCTGGAGTGTACGAGGCAGTACGCAGTATTTT TRBJ2-3 NA TRBV30 NA
CASSGQGQRF TGTGCCAGCAGTGGGCAGGGGCAAAGGTTC TRBJ1-2 NA TRBV28 NA
CASSTKRERSTGELFF TGTGCCAGTAGTACCAAGCGGGAAAGGAGCACCGGGGAGCTGTTTTTT TRBJ2-2 TRBD2 TRBV19 NA
CASSPNARQNLNQPQHF TGTGCCAGCAGCCCGAATGCCAGACAGAACCTAAATCAGCCCCAGCATTTT TRBJ1-5 NA TRBV7-8 once
CASQDKNTGELFF TGTGCCAGTCAGGATAAGAACACCGGGGAGCTGTTTTTT TRBJ2-2 NA TRBV6-4 NA
CASSPLGTSGSSHF TGTGCCAGCAGTCCCCTCGGGACTAGCGGGAGTAGCCACTTC TRBJ2-7 TRBD2 TRBV27 NA
CASSQRAGGYEQYF TGCGCCAGCAGCCAACGAGCGGGGGGATACGAGCAGTACTTC TRBJ2-7 TRBD2 TRBV4-1 NA
CASSELDRGTMNTEAFF TGTGCCAGCAGTGAATTAGACAGGGGGACAATGAACACTGAAGCTTTCTTT TRBJ1-1 TRBD1 TRBV6-1 NA
CASRSGHRDYEQYF TGTGCCAGCAGGTCGGGACATCGGGACTACGAGCAGTACTTC TRBJ2-7 NA TRBV5-8 NA
CASSPRGLAKNIQYF TGTGCCAGCAGTCCGCGAGGTCTAGCCAAAAACATTCAGTACTTC TRBJ2-4 NA TRBV27 NA
CASSEGQDLGAFF TGTGCCAGCAGTGAGGGACAGGACCTGGGAGCTTTCTTT TRBJ1-1 TRBD1 TRBV6-1 once
CASSFGTGLNTEAFF TGTGCCAGCAGCTTCGGGACAGGATTAAACACTGAAGCTTTCTTT TRBJ1-1 TRBD1 TRBV7-2 NA
CASVQAGLNYEQYF TGTGCCAGCGTACAAGCGGGACTAAACTACGAGCAGTACTTC TRBJ2-7 TRBD2 TRBV5-6 NA
CASSPWDSSGNTIYF TGTGCCAGCAGCCCATGGGACAGCTCTGGAAACACCATATATTTT TRBJ1-3 TRBD1 TRBV7-9 NA
CASSQSRGLAGGPNTDTQYF TGTGCCAGCAGCCAATCAAGGGGACTAGCGGGAGGGCCTAACACAGATACGCAGTATTTT TRBJ2-3 TRBD2 TRBV4-2 once
CAWRSPYEQYF TGTGCCTGGAGGAGCCCCTACGAGCAGTACTTC TRBJ2-7 NA TRBV30 NA
CASSNIMAGDSNNEQFF TGTGCCAGTAGTAACATTATGGCGGGAGATAGTAACAATGAGCAGTTCTTC TRBJ2-1 TRBD2 TRBV19 NA
CASSQARITGDSSSSYNEQFF TGTGCCAGCAGCCAAGCTCGTATTACAGGGGATTCTTCTAGCTCCTACAATGAGCAGTTCTTC TRBJ2-1 TRBD1 TRBV14 NA
CASSSTGGAADTQYF TGTGCCAGCAGCTCCACAGGGGGCGCGGCAGATACGCAGTATTTT TRBJ2-3 TRBD1 TRBV7-3 once
CASSELAGGSGEQYF TGTGCCAGCAGTGAACTTGCGGGAGGCAGCGGCGAGCAGTACTTC TRBJ2-7 TRBD2 TRBV6-1 NA
CASSLAKLAGGSYYEQYF TGTGCCAGCAGCTTGGCCAAGCTAGCGGGAGGTTCCTACTACGAGCAGTACTTC TRBJ2-7 TRBD2 TRBV5-4 NA
CASSGLAGAAETQYF TGTGCCAGCAGCGGACTAGCGGGAGCGGCAGAGACCCAGTACTTC TRBJ2-5 TRBD2 TRBV6-6 NA
CASSSPLAGGIEQFF TGTGCCAGCAGTTCCCCCCTAGCGGGAGGGATTGAGCAGTTCTTC TRBJ2-1 TRBD2 TRBV28 NA
CASSVPGFGVYEQYF TGTGCCAGCAGTGTTCCGGGTTTTGGTGTGTACGAGCAGTACTTC TRBJ2-7 NA TRBV6-1 NA
CASSESVMHADTQYF TGTGCCAGCAGTGAGAGTGTCATGCACGCAGATACGCAGTATTTT TRBJ2-3 NA TRBV6-4 NA
CASSDSTGGGGYTF TGTGCCAGCAGTGACTCGACCGGCGGGGGGGGCTACACCTTC TRBJ1-2 NA TRBV6-4 NA
CASSPKTGFQETQYF TGTGCCAGCTCCCCAAAAACAGGGTTCCAAGAGACCCAGTACTTC TRBJ2-5 NA TRBV18 NA